This TCR beta chain was observed in a study of Ad26.COV2.S vaccination and SARS-CoV-2 variants. Study in general: Participant was drawn from the COV1001 Ad26.COV2.S trial arm.

As to treatment: roughly 20 received Ad26.COV2.S at low or high dose, single or two shots; a few received placebo; per-sample allocation not given. After the first vaccine or placebo injection, samples were drawn on day 63. A Boston donor was an adult aged 18-55 years. Spike of the Wuhan-strain SARS-CoV-2 was expressed by an Ad26 vector, which formed the vaccine. TCRdb's copy holds only in-frame clones and misses some; the assay was immunoSEQ multiplex PCR. The table includes about 350,000 clones, 86% detected once. This clone was recorded only once. The V gene's germline CDR1 is SQVTM and CDR2 ANQGSEA. The V end lost 3 bases, the J end lost 1 base, and 1 base lay between the germline ends. There are 12 residues in the CDR3.

The chain uses TRBV29-1 and TRBJ2-6; D gene unclear. The material sequenced was peripheral blood, taken in a trial of Ad26.COV2.S vaccine versus placebo. The sequence was obtained from a person aged 18-65 years who received the Ad26.COV2.S COVID-19 vaccine or a placebo. The CDR3 spells CSVDSGANVLTF. CDR3 nucleotide sequence: TGCAGCGTTGATTCTGGGGCCAACGTCCTGACTTTC.